This T cell receptor beta chain was identified during a study of blood T cell repertoires in COVID-19. Overall study context: COVID-19 samples, acute and convalescent, were from the United States, Italy and Spain. PBMCs, B-cell-depleted T cells, or T cells were the source of the cDNA or gDNA that made up the material.

Germline V gene data show CDR1 as LGHDT and CDR2 as YNNKEL (reference sequence). The CDR3 spans 14 residues. V dropped 5 bases and J dropped 6; count of bases not matched to a gene: 8. Original handling: Amplification of reference gene primers was used by the study to estimate nucleated cell counts. The table came from immunoSEQ multiplex PCR; TCRdb's copy has only in-frame clones and leaves some out. From that table come the V and J calls and clone size; the DNA was used to work out D and trimming. The data hold around 180,000 clones, with approximately 83% observed a single time. The chain uses TRBV3-1 (or the pseudogene TRBV3-2) and TRBJ2-7, with TRBD1 identical over 9 bases. Sequencing used peripheral blood. This sequence was found in a man aged 60-69 years with acute or convalescent COVID-19. The CDR3 DNA is TGTGCCAGCAGCTCCGGGACAGGGAGGAGCGAGCAGTACTTC. It yields the protein CASSSGTGRSEQYF.